This is a list of T cell receptor beta chains from one sample in a study of cytomegalovirus exposure and HLA in healthy donors. The method was immunoSEQ multiplex PCR; TCRdb's version includes in-frame clones alone and lacks a portion of them. The table includes 100,000 to 150,000 clones, just over 70% detected once. Sequenced material: PBMCs. All receptors come from a woman in her sixties in good health and CMV-seropositive. CDR3s include the opening cysteine and the closing phenylalanine or tryptophan. The order of the fields is V gene, clone size, D gene, J gene, CDR3 length, CDR3 DNA, CDR3 protein. The D gene is left open where the match is weak. Clone size is not always given. Where it is, it says once, few, many or a class for expanded clones.

v_call: TRBV7-6; clone_size: .; d_call: .; j_call: TRBJ1-1; cdr3_length: 14; cdr3_nt: TGTGCCAGCAGCTTAGGTCAAGCAAACACTGAAGCTTTCTTT; cdr3_aa: CASSLGQANTEAFF
v_call: TRBV5-1; clone_size: .; d_call: .; j_call: TRBJ1-5; cdr3_length: 13; cdr3_nt: TGCGCCAGCAGCAATGGACAGAATCAGCCCCAGCATTTT; cdr3_aa: CASSNGQNQPQHF
v_call: TRBV7-6; clone_size: .; d_call: TRBD1; j_call: TRBJ1-1; cdr3_length: 14; cdr3_nt: TGTGCCAGCAGCTTACAGGGGGGGAACACTGAAGCTTTCTTT; cdr3_aa: CASSLQGGNTEAFF
v_call: TRBV6-5; clone_size: .; d_call: .; j_call: TRBJ1-1; cdr3_length: 14; cdr3_nt: TGTGCCAGCAGTTACTCACACCAAAACACTGAAGCTTTCTTT; cdr3_aa: CASSYSHQNTEAFF
v_call: TRBV7-6; clone_size: .; d_call: TRBD1; j_call: TRBJ1-6; cdr3_length: 16; cdr3_nt: TGTGCCAGCAGCTTAGTTGCGGACAGGGGAGGATCACCCCTCCACTTT; cdr3_aa: CASSLVADRGGSPLHF
v_call: TRBV7-8; clone_size: .; d_call: .; j_call: TRBJ2-3; cdr3_length: 14; cdr3_nt: TGTGCCAGCAGCTTAACAGGGCCAACAGATACGCAGTATTTT; cdr3_aa: CASSLTGPTDTQYF
v_call: TRBV11-1; clone_size: .; d_call: .; j_call: TRBJ2-7; cdr3_length: 13; cdr3_nt: TGTGCCAGCAGCACCACCACAGGATATAAACATGACTTC; cdr3_aa: CASSTTTGYKHDF
v_call: TRBV7-9; clone_size: few; d_call: .; j_call: TRBJ2-3; cdr3_length: 13; cdr3_nt: TGTGCCAGTGGGTCGGGGATAACGGATACGCAGTATTTT; cdr3_aa: CASGSGITDTQYF
v_call: TRBV19; clone_size: .; d_call: TRBD1; j_call: TRBJ1-2; cdr3_length: 14; cdr3_nt: TGTGCCAGTAGCCTTCGGACAGGAAACTATGGCTACACCTTC; cdr3_aa: CASSLRTGNYGYTF
v_call: TRBV7-6; clone_size: .; d_call: TRBD1; j_call: TRBJ1-5; cdr3_length: 16; cdr3_nt: TGTGCCAGCAGCTTAGGCCGGACAGGGGGCAATCAGCCCCAGCATTTT; cdr3_aa: CASSLGRTGGNQPQHF
v_call: TRBV7-9; clone_size: .; d_call: .; j_call: TRBJ2-1; cdr3_length: 12; cdr3_nt: TGTGCCAGCAGCTTAGGACAGGTAGAGCAGTTCTTC; cdr3_aa: CASSLGQVEQFF
v_call: TRBV2; clone_size: .; d_call: TRBD1; j_call: TRBJ1-5; cdr3_length: 17; cdr3_nt: TGTGCCAGCAGTAGGCCGGGACAGGAGTATAGCAATCAGCCCCAGCATTTT; cdr3_aa: CASSRPGQEYSNQPQHF
v_call: TRBV7-9; clone_size: .; d_call: TRBD2; j_call: TRBJ2-5; cdr3_length: 15; cdr3_nt: TGTGCCAGCAGCTTCCCCGGGGGACTACTTTCGACCCAGTACTTC; cdr3_aa: CASSFPGGLLSTQYF
v_call: TRBV7-9; clone_size: .; d_call: .; j_call: TRBJ1-2; cdr3_length: 15; cdr3_nt: TGTGCCAGCAGCCCACCTGGACTTAGCCTCTATGGCTACACCTTC; cdr3_aa: CASSPPGLSLYGYTF
v_call: TRBV6-1; clone_size: .; d_call: .; j_call: TRBJ2-1; cdr3_length: 13; cdr3_nt: TGTGCCAGCAGACAAGAATTTTACAATGAGCAGTTCTTC; cdr3_aa: CASRQEFYNEQFF
v_call: TRBV6-6; clone_size: few; d_call: TRBD1; j_call: TRBJ2-7; cdr3_length: 15; cdr3_nt: TGTGCCAGCAGCTGGACAGGGATTAGCTCCTACGAGCAGTACTTC; cdr3_aa: CASSWTGISSYEQYF
v_call: TRBV10-2; clone_size: .; d_call: TRBD1; j_call: TRBJ1-5; cdr3_length: 14; cdr3_nt: TGCGCCAGCAATCCGGGACAGGTCAATCAGCCCCAGCATTTT; cdr3_aa: CASNPGQVNQPQHF
v_call: TRBV6-5; clone_size: .; d_call: TRBD1; j_call: TRBJ1-2; cdr3_length: 13; cdr3_nt: TGTGCCAGCAGTTACAGGGGGCGGTATGGCTACACCTTC; cdr3_aa: CASSYRGRYGYTF
v_call: TRBV13; clone_size: few; d_call: TRBD2; j_call: TRBJ2-7; cdr3_length: 14; cdr3_nt: TGTGCCAGCAGCCCGGGACTAGACAAGGGCGAGCAGTACTTC; cdr3_aa: CASSPGLDKGEQYF
v_call: TRBV5-5; clone_size: once; d_call: .; j_call: TRBJ1-1; cdr3_length: 14; cdr3_nt: TGTGCCAGCAGCCCGAGTACAGGGAACACTGAAGCTTTCTTT; cdr3_aa: CASSPSTGNTEAFF
v_call: TRBV6-6; clone_size: few; d_call: TRBD1; j_call: TRBJ1-1; cdr3_length: 14; cdr3_nt: TGTGCCAGCAGTTACCTGACAGGGAACCCTGAAGCTTTCTTT; cdr3_aa: CASSYLTGNPEAFF
v_call: TRBV5-1; clone_size: .; d_call: .; j_call: TRBJ2-1; cdr3_length: 16; cdr3_nt: TGCGCCAGCAGCTTGTCCCGCGGGCCCCCGAGCAATGAGCAGTTCTTC; cdr3_aa: CASSLSRGPPSNEQFF
v_call: TRBV7-3; clone_size: .; d_call: .; j_call: TRBJ2-5; cdr3_length: 13; cdr3_nt: TGTGCCAGCAGCCGCGCCAGCGGAGAGACCCAGTACTTC; cdr3_aa: CASSRASGETQYF
v_call: TRBV6-5; clone_size: once; d_call: .; j_call: TRBJ1-2; cdr3_length: 16; cdr3_nt: TGTGCCAGCAGTTACTCGAGCGAGGGACTTAACTATGGCTACACCTTC; cdr3_aa: CASSYSSEGLNYGYTF
v_call: TRBV5-1; clone_size: few; d_call: .; j_call: TRBJ2-5; cdr3_length: 15; cdr3_nt: TGCGCCAGCAGCTTTACCGGGACGACGCCGGGGGAGCAGTACTTC; cdr3_aa: CASSFTGTTPGEQYF
v_call: TRBV10-1; clone_size: .; d_call: TRBD2; j_call: TRBJ2-3; cdr3_length: 15; cdr3_nt: TGCGCCAGCAGTGAGCCAGCGGGGGGCCCAGATACGCAGTATTTC; cdr3_aa: CASSEPAGGPDTQYF